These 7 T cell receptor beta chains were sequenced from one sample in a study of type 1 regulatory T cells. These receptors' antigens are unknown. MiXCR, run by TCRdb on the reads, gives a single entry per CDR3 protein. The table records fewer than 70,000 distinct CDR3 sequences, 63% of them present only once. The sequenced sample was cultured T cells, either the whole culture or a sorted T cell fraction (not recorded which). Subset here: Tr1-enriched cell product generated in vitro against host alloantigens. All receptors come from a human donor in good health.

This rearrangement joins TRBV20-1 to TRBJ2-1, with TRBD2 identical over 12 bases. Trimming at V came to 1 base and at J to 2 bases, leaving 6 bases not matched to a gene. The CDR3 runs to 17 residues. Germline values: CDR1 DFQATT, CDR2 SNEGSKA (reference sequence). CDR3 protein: CSARGWTSGNTYNEQFF. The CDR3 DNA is TGCAGTGCTAGAGGCTGGACTAGCGGGAATACCTACAATGAGCAGTTCTTC.

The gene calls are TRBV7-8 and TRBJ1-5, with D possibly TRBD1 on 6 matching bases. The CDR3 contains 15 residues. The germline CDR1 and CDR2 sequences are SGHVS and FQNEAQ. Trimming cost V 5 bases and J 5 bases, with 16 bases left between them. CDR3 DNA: TGTGCCAGCAGCCGGAGGGGGGGCGCGGATCAGCCCCAGCATTTT. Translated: CASSRRGGADQPQHF.

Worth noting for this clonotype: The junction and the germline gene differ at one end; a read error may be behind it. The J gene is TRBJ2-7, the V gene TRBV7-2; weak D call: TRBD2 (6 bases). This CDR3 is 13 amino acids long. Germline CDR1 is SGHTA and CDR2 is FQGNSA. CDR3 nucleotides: TGTGCCAGCGGCTTACGGCGCGGGGACGAGCAGTACTTC. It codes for CASGLRRGDEQYF.

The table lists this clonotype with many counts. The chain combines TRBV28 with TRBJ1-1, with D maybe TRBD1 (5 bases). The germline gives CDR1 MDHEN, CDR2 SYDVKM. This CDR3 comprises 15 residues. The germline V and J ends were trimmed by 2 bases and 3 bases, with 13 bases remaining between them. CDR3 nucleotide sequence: TGTGCCAGCAGTTTAGATTTTGTCAGGGACACTGAAGCTTTCTTT. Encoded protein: CASSLDFVRDTEAFF.

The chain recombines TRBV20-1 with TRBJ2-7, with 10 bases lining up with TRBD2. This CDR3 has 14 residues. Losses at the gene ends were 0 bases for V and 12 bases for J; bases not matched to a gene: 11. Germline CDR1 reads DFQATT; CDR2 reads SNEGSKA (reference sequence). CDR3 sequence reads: CSARDTGASGRPYF. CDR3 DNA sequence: TGCAGTGCTAGAGATACGGGAGCTAGCGGGAGACCGTACTTC.

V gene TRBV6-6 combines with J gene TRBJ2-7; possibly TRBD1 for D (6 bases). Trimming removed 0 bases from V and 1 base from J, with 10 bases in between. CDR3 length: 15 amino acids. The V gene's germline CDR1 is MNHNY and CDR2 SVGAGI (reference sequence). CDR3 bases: TGTGCCAGCAGTTACTCAGCAGGGGAGTCCTACGAGCAGTACTTC. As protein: CASSYSAGESYEQYF.

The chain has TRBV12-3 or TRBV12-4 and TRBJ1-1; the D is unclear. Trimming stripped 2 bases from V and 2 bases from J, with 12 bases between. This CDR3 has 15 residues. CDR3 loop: CASSLRVGYNTEAFF. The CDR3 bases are TGTGCCAGCAGTTTAAGGGTAGGGTATAACACTGAAGCTTTCTTT.